A selection of T cell receptor beta chains follows, all from one sample in a study of Graves' ophthalmopathy and Graves' hyperthyroidism. TCRdb reprocessed the multiplex PCR reads with MiXCR, giving one entry per CDR3 protein. The sample contains about 700,000 distinct CDR3 sequences, 40% of which appear only once. The specimen sequenced was peripheral blood. The receptor source for this set is an adult man with Graves' ophthalmopathy. Each CDR3 is given with its conserved first and last residue. D genes are given only for firm matches. The listing skips clone size in some rows; elsewhere it reads once, few, many or a size class.

>NA|TRBJ2-5|TRBV7-9|NA
TGTGCCAGCAGCTTAGCTAAGGAAACACAAGAGACCCAGTACTTC
CASSLAKETQETQYF
>NA|TRBJ1-6|TRBV10-3|many
TGTGCCATCAGGCAAAGGGAGGGTAATTCACCCCTCCACTTT
CAIRQREGNSPLHF
>NA|TRBJ1-2|TRBV7-2|many
TGTGCCAGCTCCGAGGGCGGGTTGGGTGGCTACACCTTC
CASSEGGLGGYTF
>TRBD1|TRBJ2-1|TRBV29-1|once
TGCAGCGTGGGGACAGGGGGCGATGAGCAGTTCTTC
CSVGTGGDEQFF
>TRBD1|TRBJ1-2|TRBV7-9|many
TGTGCCAGCAGTCAGGGGGCGGACTATGGCTACACCTTC
CASSQGADYGYTF
>NA|TRBJ2-7|TRBV6-1|NA
TGTGCCAGCAGTTACTATCAGGGTCCCTCCGACGAGCAGTACTTC
CASSYYQGPSDEQYF
>NA|TRBJ2-2|TRBV14|NA
TGTGCCAGCAGCCCTGGGGAGAACACCGGGGAGCTGTTTTTT
CASSPGENTGELFF
>TRBD1|TRBJ1-2|TRBV24-1|NA
TGTGCCACCAGTTACGTGGGACAGGGGAATGGGTATGGCTACACCTTC
CATSYVGQGNGYGYTF
>NA|TRBJ1-1|TRBV9|many
TGTGCCAGCAGCGTAGATCGGGCGAACACTGAAGCTTTCTTT
CASSVDRANTEAFF
>NA|TRBJ1-4|TRBV25-1|NA
TGTGCCAGCAGGACCGCCCGAGGGAAACTGTTTTTT
CASRTARGKLFF
>NA|TRBJ1-5|TRBV9|few
TGTGCCAGCAGCCGAGTGGGGAATCAGCCCCAGCATTTT
CASSRVGNQPQHF
>NA|TRBJ2-2|TRBV25-1|NA
TGTGCCAGCCATGACGACAGGACCGGGGAGCTGTTTTTT
CASHDDRTGELFF
>TRBD1|TRBJ1-2|TRBV15|few
TGTGCCACCAGCAGCTTGGGACAGTATGGCTACACCTTC
CATSSLGQYGYTF
>NA|TRBJ2-7|TRBV13|NA
TGTGCCAGCAGACCCACGTACTTC
CASRPTYF
>NA|TRBJ1-5|TRBV19|NA
TGTGCCAGTAGTAAAATCGACGGGGTGGTTCAGCCCCAGCATTTT
CASSKIDGVVQPQHF
>TRBD2|TRBJ2-2|TRBV7-3|NA
TGTGCCAGCAGCTTATATCGTAGCGGGAAGGACACCGGGGAGCTGTTTTTT
CASSLYRSGKDTGELFF